The present entry profiles one T cell receptor (beta chain) with its context. The method was immunoSEQ multiplex PCR; TCRdb's version includes in-frame clones alone and lacks a portion of them. Among about 14,000 clones listed, 55% to 80% were seen once. This CDR3 contains 14 residues. V was shortened by 2 bases and J by 0 bases, with 8 bases between the two germline ends. Germline CDR1 MGHRA, CDR2 YSYEKL. The data stem from a study of T cell repertoires in urothelial bladder cancer. This chain joins TRBV4-1 and TRBJ2-7, with a possible D match to TRBD2 (5 bases). Sample: tumor-infiltrating cells from bladder cancer. The receptor comes from a human donor with urothelial carcinoma. This CDR3 is CASSQRTDSYEQYF. The CDR3 nucleotides read TGCGCCAGCAGCCAAAGGACTGACTCCTACGAGCAGTACTTC.